This is a list of T cell receptor beta chains from one sample in a study of OX40 agonist ivuxolimab in advanced cancers. The assay was immunoSEQ multiplex PCR, and TCRdb's table has in-frame clones only and misses some. The sample consists of approximately 59,000 clones, just under 85% of them appearing once. This sample comprised CD4+ or CD8+ T cells sorted from blood, obtained in a trial of the OX40 agonist ivuxolimab. The source of these receptors is an adult with an advanced solid tumor such as melanoma, head and neck, liver or kidney cancer. The CDR3 runs from the conserved cysteine through the conserved F or W. The D gene is left open where the match is weak. Only part of the rows carry a size: once, few, many, or a class if the clone is expanded.

length	V	D	size	J	CDR3	DNA
14	TRBV4-1	NA	NA	TRBJ1-5	CASSQPSLGQPQHF	TGCGCCAGCAGCCAACCTAGTCTGGGTCAGCCCCAGCATTTT
17	TRBV6-1	NA	NA	TRBJ1-3	CASSAKFIRGSGNTIYF	TGTGCCAGCAGTGCCAAATTTATAAGAGGCTCTGGAAACACCATATATTTT
15	TRBV19	TRBD2	NA	TRBJ2-7	CASSTVAGETYEQYF	TGTGCCAGTAGTACCGTAGCGGGAGAAACCTACGAGCAGTACTTC
15	TRBV10-3	NA	NA	TRBJ1-1	CASAGAASMNTEAFF	TGTGCCTCAGCCGGTGCAGCGAGTATGAACACTGAAGCTTTCTTT
15	TRBV7-9	TRBD2	NA	TRBJ2-1	CASSWRGSSYNEQFF	TGTGCCAGCAGCTGGCGCGGGAGCTCCTACAATGAGCAGTTCTTC
16	TRBV4-3	NA	NA	TRBJ2-7	CASSQDRAVSSYEQYF	TGCGCCAGCAGCCAAGATAGGGCAGTAAGCTCCTACGAGCAGTACTTC
14	TRBV30	TRBD1	NA	TRBJ2-7	CAWSAGQGANEQYF	TGTGCCTGGAGTGCGGGACAGGGGGCGAACGAGCAGTACTTC
16	TRBV5-1	NA	NA	TRBJ2-5	CASSQNPDMGQETQYF	TGCGCCAGCAGCCAAAACCCGGACATGGGCCAAGAGACCCAGTACTTC
17	TRBV28	TRBD2	NA	TRBJ2-5	CASSSPRTSGSGETQYF	TGTGCCAGCAGTTCACCCCGGACTAGCGGAAGTGGGGAGACCCAGTACTTC
12	TRBV5-1	TRBD1	NA	TRBJ2-7	CASSRQGSEQYF	TGCGCCAGCAGCCGACAGGGATCCGAGCAGTACTTC
17	TRBV19	NA	NA	TRBJ2-6	CASGLGGGYSGANVLTF	TGTGCCAGTGGACTGGGAGGCGGCTACTCTGGGGCCAACGTCCTGACTTTC
17	TRBV11-2	NA	NA	TRBJ1-4	CASSSFPQGRRGEKLFF	TGTGCCAGCAGTTCTTTCCCGCAGGGACGTCGGGGAGAAAAACTGTTTTTT
14	TRBV6-5	NA	NA	TRBJ2-1	CASSYSRWNNEQFF	TGTGCCAGCAGTTACTCGAGATGGAACAATGAGCAGTTCTTC
20	TRBV4-1	TRBD2	NA	TRBJ2-2	CASSQVESGTSGSTAGELFF	TGCGCCAGCAGCCAAGTGGAATCCGGGACTAGCGGGAGTACGGCCGGGGAGCTGTTTTTT
13	TRBV5-6	NA	NA	TRBJ2-7	CASSLLQQNEQYF	TGTGCCAGCAGCTTGCTCCAGCAAAACGAGCAGTACTTC
12	TRBV9	NA	NA	TRBJ2-7	CASSLTGYEQYF	TGTGCCAGCAGCCTCACTGGCTACGAGCAGTACTTC
15	TRBV11-2	NA	once	TRBJ2-3	CASSLESTMGDTQYF	TGTGCCAGCAGCTTAGAAAGTACAATGGGAGATACGCAGTATTTT
13	TRBV28	NA	NA	TRBJ2-5	CASSDSWGETQYF	TGTGCCAGTTCGGACAGCTGGGGAGAGACCCAGTACTTC
14	TRBV11-2	NA	NA	TRBJ2-7	CASSLIINPYEQYF	TGTGCCAGCAGCTTAATAATCAATCCATACGAGCAGTACTTC
13	TRBV6-5	NA	NA	TRBJ2-7	CASSYRGGYEQYF	TGTGCCAGCAGTTACCGGGGAGGCTACGAGCAGTACTTC
17	TRBV9	TRBD1	NA	TRBJ2-2	CASSVAGQGANTGELFF	TGTGCCAGCAGCGTAGCGGGACAGGGGGCGAACACCGGGGAGCTGTTTTTT
13	TRBV18	NA	once	TRBJ2-1	CASSPRGREEQFF	TGTGCCAGCTCACCACGGGGGCGGGAGGAGCAGTTCTTC
16	TRBV7-2	TRBD2	few	TRBJ2-1	CASIHSSGNSDNEQFF	TGTGCCAGCATCCACTCTAGCGGGAATTCGGACAATGAGCAGTTCTTC
15	TRBV11-2	NA	NA	TRBJ1-1	CASSLPGNMNTEAFF	TGTGCCAGCAGCTTACCAGGGAACATGAACACTGAAGCTTTCTTT
14	TRBV14	NA	once	TRBJ2-1	CASSQGGNYNEQFF	TGTGCCAGCAGCCAAGGAGGTAACTACAATGAGCAGTTCTTC
15	TRBV7-9	NA	NA	TRBJ1-6	CASSYSPDWNSPLHF	TGTGCCAGCAGCTACTCCCCGGACTGGAATTCACCCCTCCACTTT
16	TRBV6-5	TRBD2	NA	TRBJ2-7	CASSYSKAGGAYEQYF	TGTGCCAGCAGTTACTCGAAAGCGGGAGGGGCCTACGAGCAGTACTTC
15	TRBV27	NA	NA	TRBJ2-2	CASSLIGRGAGELFF	TGTGCCAGCAGTTTAATCGGGAGAGGGGCCGGGGAGCTGTTTTTT